The 3 T cell receptor beta chains presented below share a single source sample, sequenced in a study of blood T cell repertoires in COVID-19. Some clones are missing from TCRdb's copy, which holds only in-frame ones; the method was immunoSEQ multiplex PCR. Among roughly 100,000 clones listed, around 86% were seen once. Material: peripheral blood. The receptors come from a man older than 75 with acute or convalescent COVID-19.

V gene TRBV4-1 combines with J gene TRBJ1-3; D gene ambiguous. Germline-derived CDR1 and CDR2 are MGHRA and YSYEKL. Trimming shortened V by 1 base and J by 0 bases, and 7 bases separated the two germline ends. This CDR3 contains 15 residues. DNA of the CDR3: TGCGCCAGCAGCCAAGCTCAGATCTCTGGAAACACCATATATTTT. Its protein is CASSQAQISGNTIYF.

The chain has TRBV20-1 and TRBJ1-2; D may be TRBD1 (6 bases). Germline-derived CDR1 and CDR2 are DFQATT and SNEGSKA (reference sequence). The V end lost 2 bases, the J end lost 6 bases, and 7 bases lay between the germline ends. The CDR3 contains 11 residues. CDR3 in amino acids: CSARTGNGYTF. DNA for the CDR3: TGCAGTGCTAGAACAGGGAATGGCTACACCTTC.

CDR3 in DNA: TGTGCCAGCAGCACAGGGGGGAACACTGAAGCTTTCTTT. It codes for CASSTGGNTEAFF. V gene TRBV3-1 (or the pseudogene TRBV3-2) combines with J gene TRBJ1-1; 8 nucleotides match TRBD1. This CDR3 has 13 residues. Germline CDR1 LGHDT, CDR2 YNNKEL (reference sequence). After removal of 5 bases from V and 1 base from J, the junction contained 0 bases not matched to a gene.